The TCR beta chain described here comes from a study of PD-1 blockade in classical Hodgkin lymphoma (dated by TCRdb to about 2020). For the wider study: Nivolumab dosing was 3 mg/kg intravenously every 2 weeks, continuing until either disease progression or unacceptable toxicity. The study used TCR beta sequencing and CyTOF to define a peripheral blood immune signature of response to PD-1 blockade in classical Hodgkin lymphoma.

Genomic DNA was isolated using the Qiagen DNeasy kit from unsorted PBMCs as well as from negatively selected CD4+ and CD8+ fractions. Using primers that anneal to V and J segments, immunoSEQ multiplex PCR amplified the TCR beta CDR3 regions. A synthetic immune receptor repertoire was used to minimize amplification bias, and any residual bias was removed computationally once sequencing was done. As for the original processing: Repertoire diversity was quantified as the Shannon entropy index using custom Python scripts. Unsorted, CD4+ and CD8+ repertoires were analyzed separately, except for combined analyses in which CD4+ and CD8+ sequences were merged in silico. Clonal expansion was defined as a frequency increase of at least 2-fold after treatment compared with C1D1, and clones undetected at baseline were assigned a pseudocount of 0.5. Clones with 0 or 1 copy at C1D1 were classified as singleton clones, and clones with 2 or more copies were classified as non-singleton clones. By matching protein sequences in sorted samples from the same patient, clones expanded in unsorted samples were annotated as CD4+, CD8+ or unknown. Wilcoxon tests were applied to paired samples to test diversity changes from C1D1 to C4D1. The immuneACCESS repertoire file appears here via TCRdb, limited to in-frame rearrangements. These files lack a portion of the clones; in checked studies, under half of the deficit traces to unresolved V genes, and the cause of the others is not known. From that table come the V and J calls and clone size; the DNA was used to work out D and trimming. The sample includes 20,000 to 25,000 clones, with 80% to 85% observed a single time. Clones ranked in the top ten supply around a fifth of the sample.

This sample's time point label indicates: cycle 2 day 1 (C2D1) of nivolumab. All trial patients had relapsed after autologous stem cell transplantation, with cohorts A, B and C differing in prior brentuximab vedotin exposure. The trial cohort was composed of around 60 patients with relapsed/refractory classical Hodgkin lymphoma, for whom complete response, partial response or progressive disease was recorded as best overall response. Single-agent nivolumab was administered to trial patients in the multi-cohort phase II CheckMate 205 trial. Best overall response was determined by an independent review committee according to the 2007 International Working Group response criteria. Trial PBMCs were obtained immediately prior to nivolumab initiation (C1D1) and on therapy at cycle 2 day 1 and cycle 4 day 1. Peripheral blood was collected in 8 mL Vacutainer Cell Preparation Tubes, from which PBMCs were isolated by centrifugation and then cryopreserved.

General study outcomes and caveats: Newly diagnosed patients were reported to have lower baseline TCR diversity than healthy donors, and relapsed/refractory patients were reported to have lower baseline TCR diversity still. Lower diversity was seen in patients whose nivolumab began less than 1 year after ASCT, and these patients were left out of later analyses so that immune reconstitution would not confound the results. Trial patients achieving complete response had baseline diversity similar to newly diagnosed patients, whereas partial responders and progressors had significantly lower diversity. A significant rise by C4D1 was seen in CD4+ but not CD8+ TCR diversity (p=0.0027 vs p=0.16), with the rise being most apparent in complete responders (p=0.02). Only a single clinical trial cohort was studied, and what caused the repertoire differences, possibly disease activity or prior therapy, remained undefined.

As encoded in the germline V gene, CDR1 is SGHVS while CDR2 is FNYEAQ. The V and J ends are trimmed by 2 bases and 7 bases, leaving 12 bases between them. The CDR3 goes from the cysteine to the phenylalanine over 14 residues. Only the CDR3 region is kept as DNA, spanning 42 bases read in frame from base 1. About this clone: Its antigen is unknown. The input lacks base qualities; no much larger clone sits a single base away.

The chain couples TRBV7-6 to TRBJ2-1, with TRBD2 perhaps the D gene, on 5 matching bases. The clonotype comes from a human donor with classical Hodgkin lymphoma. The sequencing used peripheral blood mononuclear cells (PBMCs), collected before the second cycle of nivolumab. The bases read TGTGCCAGCAGCTTAATCGGACTGGAGAATGAGCAGTTCTTC. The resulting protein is CASSLIGLENEQFF.